This T cell receptor (beta chain) is from a study of T cells in Graves' hyperthyroidism and ophthalmopathy. Amplification targeted TCR beta CDR3 regions from RNA transcripts. The HTBI primer set drove a first-round RT-PCR of the TCR CDR3. TCRdb called the multiplex PCR reads again in MiXCR, with one record for every CDR3 protein. The table lists 600,000 or so distinct CDR3 sequences, roughly 46% of them singletons, with 8% to 8.5% in the top ten. Sequenced material: peripheral blood or thyroid tissue (not recorded which). The receptor was isolated from a woman aged 18-29 years with Graves' hyperthyroidism.

For the CDR3, the DNA is TGTGCCAGCAGCCCCCCGCGGGGGGGCGGAGAGACCCAGTACTTC. Protein: CASSPPRGGGETQYF. J is TRBJ2-5 and V is TRBV7-2, with 9 positions matching TRBD2. The CDR3 length is 15 residues. V lost 5 bases to trimming and J lost 4 bases; unmatched junction nucleotides: 8. CDR1 and CDR2 from the germline V gene are SGHTA and FQGNSA.